This T cell receptor (beta chain) comes out of a study of cytomegalovirus exposure and HLA in healthy donors listed by TCRdb under 2017. In the study overall: According to an earlier analysis of a few hundred of the donors, 200 million or so T cells yielded roughly 110 million unique TCR beta sequences and about 300 Gb of sequence data. An early release covering some 640 HLA-typed donors comprised about 320 gigabases of sequencing data and 85 million to 100 million unique TCR sequences. Of the approximately 400 genotyped donors, over 70% fell in the genetic ancestry cluster associated with self-reported Caucasian donors. The study aimed to test whether signatures of past pathogen exposure could be identified by cataloging public T cell receptors. The study profiled the T cell repertoires of hundreds of subjects by immunosequencing and related them to cytomegalovirus serostatus. Besides the first cohort of approximately 670 subjects, a separate validation cohort made up of 95 to 150 different subjects was used. To predict cytomegalovirus infection status, the study combined high-throughput TCR immunosequencing, statistical association of individual TCRs with disease status, and machine learning. A later analysis re-examined previously published TCR beta repertoires from more than 550 donors and added high-resolution HLA genotyping to investigate patterns of TCR occurrence. The later analysis used no new phenotypic data to find candidate immune exposures, relying instead on TCR beta sequences and their occurrence across donors. To decide whether each TCR beta V gene segment behaved as functional or pseudogenic, an earlier analysis of some 540 of the donors relied on high-throughput TCR beta sequencing. Donor age, sex, ethnicity and CMV serostatus were compiled alongside the repertoire data. A later genetic analysis used genome-wide SNP genotypes for about 55% of the 666 donors, treating that subset as a discovery cohort. All discovery cohort repertoires had been generated using a single sequencing platform. Both class I and class II loci were covered by HLA typing, at four-digit resolution. The number of typed donors differed by locus: about 629-640 for A, B, C, DRB1 and DQB1; 522 for DQA1; approximately 600 for DPA1; and roughly 450 for DPB1. About 5 DR-DQ haplotypes were handled as single units for association and clustering, since linkage in the cohort was strong. Across 398 genotyped donors of the cohort, an average of roughly 250,000 unique TCR beta nucleotide sequences per donor were sequenced, and roughly a sixth of those sequences were non-productive.

V is pared back by 1 base and J by 6 bases, with 18 bases lying between the germline termini. From its cysteine to its phenylalanine, the CDR3 spans 17 amino acids. Only the CDR3 DNA is retained, 51 bases long and in frame from the first base. CDR1 SGHNT and CDR2 YENEEA are derived from the germline V gene. Points the paper makes about the study in general: At a false discovery rate of 0.05, a later analysis linked 15,000 to 20,000 TCR beta sequences to specific HLA alleles. Most TCR sequences were seen in very few donors, while some public TCRs were found in many individuals. In a later analysis, HLA-associated TCR beta chains showed more clonal expansion and lower generation probabilities than non-associated chains that were equally common. Because counts were too low, about 15 rarely observed V segments, including chromosome 9 orphons, were left out of the earlier analysis of approximately 580 of the donors. V-gene and J-gene trimming of TCR beta chains was associated with a missense DCLRE1C variant in a later genetic analysis, and the association was replicated in an independent cohort. In both the original and validation cohorts, the classifier was reported to diagnose cytomegalovirus status with high specificity and sensitivity. A cluster of highly shared sequence variants was judged likely to represent a technical artifact of the sequencing pipeline. The only immune exposure information available for the cohort was CMV serostatus. According to a later analysis, parvovirus B19, influenza, CMV and Epstein-Barr virus appeared linked to several top co-occurrence clusters. Roughly uniform sequencing depth across donors was assumed in presence/absence analyses, although this assumption may not hold. The cohort was sequenced for TCR beta chains only, and without alpha or paired-chain data the features that could be detected were limited. Most CMV-associated TCR beta chains appeared to be HLA-restricted in a later analysis, and the HLA associations seemed to be driven largely by CMV exposure. A few of the identified cytomegalovirus-associated TCR beta chains were confirmed in vitro to be specific for cytomegalovirus antigens. Because HLA typing was missing for some donors at each locus, association tests included only the typed subset. A later genetic analysis reported fewer N-insertions in productive TCRs among donors in an Asian-associated ancestry cluster than the 666-donor mean. The authors suggested that the approach could potentially be generalized to other disease states and immunological phenotypes. A further reported finding was that TCR beta sequences accurately predicted the HLA-A and HLA-B alleles for most subjects in the first cohort. An earlier analysis of some 560 of the donors showed that most TCR beta V segments appeared in productive rearrangements either about 87% or about 30% of the time, which broadly matched IMGT annotations. Correlated functional status among segregating V segments might be attributable to linkage disequilibrium, but an unknown experimental factor could not be ruled out. Some IMGT-functional V segments, including TRBV6-2 and TRBV6-3, could not be told apart with the 87-base-pair reads, so those segments were excluded. In a later analysis, the rate of TCR association differed among HLA loci, with DRB1 alleles having the most associated TCRs and HLA-C alleles having the fewest. A total of roughly 160 TCR beta chains were listed by the study as associated with cytomegalovirus. When HLA alleles, especially DR and DQ, strongly co-occurred, TCR associations were difficult to assign to individual alleles.

In total, 500 to 700 healthy bone marrow donors made up the cohort. Cohort members were all nominally healthy when sampled, although unrecorded immune exposures were likely present. The donor was CMV seronegative and belonged to the group of approximately 320 seronegative cohort members. A peripheral blood sample was provided by each donor, and peripheral blood mononuclear cells were used for TCR beta sequencing. Genomic DNA extraction from the blood cell samples was performed with the Qiagen DNeasy Blood Extraction Kit. Turning to this clone: Its target antigen remains unknown. The sample holds no much larger clone one base away, and base qualities are not on file.

The receptor library was made with the immunoSEQ multiplex PCR assay. For the multiplex PCR, a mixture combining 60 forward primers for TCR Vbeta segments and 13 reverse primers for TCR Jbeta segments was used. Amplification of the CDR3 region of rearranged TCR beta genes was performed with a multiplex PCR assay on genomic DNA. The amplified TCR beta libraries were sequenced on the Illumina HiSeq System as 87-base-pair reads. Turning to the authors' computational methods: A later analysis tallied 80 million to 95 million unique TCR beta chains across the 660 or so repertoires, and approximately 12 million of those chains were shared by two or more donors. To remove PCR and sequencing errors, raw reads were error-corrected and collapsed into unique sequences using a nearest-neighbor algorithm that merged closely related sequences. CDR3 sequences were aligned to IMGT reference sequences to assign V, D and J gene segments. Each retained sequence needed at least a six-nucleotide match to both a V gene segment and a J gene segment. Rearrangements were classified as productive when the CDR3 lacked stop codons and remained in frame with V and J, and all other rearrangements were classified as non-productive. CDR3 was defined by IMGT convention, running from the second conserved V-encoded cysteine to the conserved J-encoded phenylalanine. The earlier analysis of about 560 of the donors excluded any sequence lacking an unambiguous match to a single V gene segment. An earlier analysis of almost 600 of the donors classified V segments as functional when productive rearrangements were above 56.7% and as segregating when the standard deviation between donors was above 5%. A statistical classification framework was developed to diagnose cytomegalovirus status using the catalog of TCR beta chain sequences. V and J gene assignment, in a later analysis, came from comparing TCR nucleotide sequences with IMGT/GENE-DB human TR gene sequences. A later analysis assigned CDR3 sequences and most-parsimonious VDJ recombination scenarios with the TCRdist pipeline. In a later analysis, each TCR beta chain was defined by its CDR3 amino acid sequence together with its V-gene family, and reads without a unique V-gene family were excluded. As a way to deal with suspected cross-contamination and a sequencing artifact, a later analysis dropped 450 to 600 nucleotide sequences that were highly shared and had low generation probability. In a later analysis, a clonal expansion index was calculated for each public chain from normalized within-repertoire ranks of inferred template counts. Generation probabilities in a later analysis came from a VDJ recombination model fitted to out-of-frame rearrangements, and those results were checked against IGoR. In a later analysis, TCR-TCR, TCR-HLA and TCR-CMV co-occurrence was scored with hypergeometric tests, and a repertoire-size bias correction was applied to TCR pairs. A later analysis estimated false discovery rates by permuting HLA or CMV assignments 20 times. In a later analysis, co-occurring TCRs were grouped using DBSCAN, with TCRdist sequence similarity added in when clustering inside HLA-allele-positive subsets. Repertoires with fewer than 30,000 or more than 120,000 public chains, plus five repertoires with anomalous nucleotide sharing, were excluded from co-occurrence clustering. TCRdb's version of the immuneACCESS table is confined to in-frame rearrangements and falls short of the full clone set. An unresolved V gene accounts for under half of the shortfall where checked; the remainder is of unknown origin. For V, J and clone size, that table is used; D and trimming come from the DNA. This sample gives 220,000 or so clones in total; about 77% of them show up just once. The ten largest account for 1.8% of the sample.

The TCR comes from a woman aged 25 to 39 in good health and CMV-seronegative. Recombination connected TRBV11-3 to TRBJ1-4; TRBD1 is a possible D gene, resting on 5 matching bases. Sequencing used PBMCs. The CDR3 in this case is CASSLGGWGRSDEKLFF. Here is the DNA: TGTGCCAGCAGCTTAGGAGGCTGGGGGAGGTCGGATGAAAAACTGTTTTTT.